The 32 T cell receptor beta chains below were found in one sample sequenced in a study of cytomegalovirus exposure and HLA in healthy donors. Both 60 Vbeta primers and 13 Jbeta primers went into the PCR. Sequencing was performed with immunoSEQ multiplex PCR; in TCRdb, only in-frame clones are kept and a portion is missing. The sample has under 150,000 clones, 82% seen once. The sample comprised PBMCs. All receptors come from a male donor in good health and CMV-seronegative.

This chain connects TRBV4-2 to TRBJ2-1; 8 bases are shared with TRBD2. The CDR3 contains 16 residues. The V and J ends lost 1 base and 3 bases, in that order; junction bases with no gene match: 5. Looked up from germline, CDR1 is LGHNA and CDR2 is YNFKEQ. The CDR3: CASSQVAAGVYNEQFF. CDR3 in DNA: TGTGCCAGCAGCCAAGTAGCAGCGGGGGTCTACAATGAGCAGTTCTTC.

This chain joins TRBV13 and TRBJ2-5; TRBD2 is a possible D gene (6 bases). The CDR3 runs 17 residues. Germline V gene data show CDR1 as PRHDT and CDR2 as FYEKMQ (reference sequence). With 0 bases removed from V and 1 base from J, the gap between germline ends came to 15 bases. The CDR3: CASSLGPGGNLQETQYF. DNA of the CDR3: TGTGCCAGCAGCTTAGGCCCCGGCGGGAACCTCCAAGAGACCCAGTACTTC.

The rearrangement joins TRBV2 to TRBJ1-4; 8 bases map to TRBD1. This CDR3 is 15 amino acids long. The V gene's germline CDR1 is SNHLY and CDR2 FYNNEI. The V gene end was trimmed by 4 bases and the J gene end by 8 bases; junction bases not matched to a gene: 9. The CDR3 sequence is CASSGQGAIGEKLFF. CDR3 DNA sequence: TGTGCCAGCAGTGGGCAGGGGGCCATTGGAGAAAAACTGTTTTTT.

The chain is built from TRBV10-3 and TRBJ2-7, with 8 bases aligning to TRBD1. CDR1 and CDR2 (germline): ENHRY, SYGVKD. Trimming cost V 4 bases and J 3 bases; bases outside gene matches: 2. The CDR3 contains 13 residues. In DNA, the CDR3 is TGTGCCATCAGTGCGGGGACAGGCTACGAGCAGTACTTC. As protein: CAISAGTGYEQYF.

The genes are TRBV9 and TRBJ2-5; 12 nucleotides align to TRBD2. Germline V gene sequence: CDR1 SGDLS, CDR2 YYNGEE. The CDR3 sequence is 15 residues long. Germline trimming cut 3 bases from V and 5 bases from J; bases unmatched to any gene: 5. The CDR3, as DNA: TGTGCCAGCAGCGCGACTAGCGGGAGAGGGGAGACCCAGTACTTC. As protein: CASSATSGRGETQYF.

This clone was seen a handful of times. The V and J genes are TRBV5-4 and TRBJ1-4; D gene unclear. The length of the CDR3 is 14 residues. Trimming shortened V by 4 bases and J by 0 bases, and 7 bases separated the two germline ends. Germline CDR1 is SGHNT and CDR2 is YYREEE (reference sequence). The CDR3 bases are TGTGCCAGCAGCCCCTCTGCAACTAATGAAAAACTGTTTTTT. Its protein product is CASSPSATNEKLFF. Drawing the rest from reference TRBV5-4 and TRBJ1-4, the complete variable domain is ETGVTQSPTHLIKTRGQQVTLRCSSQSGHNTVSWYQQALGQGPQFIFQYYREEENGRGNFPPRFSGLQFPNYSSELNVNALELDDSALYLCASSPSATNEKLFFGSGTQLSVL.

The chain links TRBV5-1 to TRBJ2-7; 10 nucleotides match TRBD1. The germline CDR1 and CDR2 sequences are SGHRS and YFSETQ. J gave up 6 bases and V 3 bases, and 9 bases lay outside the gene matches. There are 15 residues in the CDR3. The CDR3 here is CASSSQTGTGVEQYF. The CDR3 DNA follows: TGCGCCAGCAGCTCGCAGACGGGGACAGGGGTCGAGCAGTACTTC. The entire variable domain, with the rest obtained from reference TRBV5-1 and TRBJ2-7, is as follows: KAGVTQTPRYLIKTRGQQVTLSCSPISGHRSVSWYQQTPGQGLQFLFEYFSETQRNKGNFPGRFSGRQFSNSRSEMNVSTLELGDSALYLCASSSQTGTGVEQYFGPGTRLTVT.

The DNA of the CDR3 is TGTGCCTGGAGTTTCCAGGGGGCAGGCCGCTACGAGCAGTACTTC. This sequence encodes CAWSFQGAGRYEQYF. V usage is TRBV30 and J usage is TRBJ2-7; 8 bases are shared with TRBD1. Losses at the gene ends were 2 bases for V and 3 bases for J; bases not matched to a gene: 9. CDR3 length: 15 amino acids. The V gene's germline CDR1 is GTSNPN and CDR2 SVGIG (reference sequence).

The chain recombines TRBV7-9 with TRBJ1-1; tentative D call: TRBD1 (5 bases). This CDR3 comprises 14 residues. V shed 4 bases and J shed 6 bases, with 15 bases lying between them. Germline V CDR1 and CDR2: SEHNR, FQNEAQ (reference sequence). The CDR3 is CASSSQGSRPEAFF. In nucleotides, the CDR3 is TGTGCCAGCAGCTCTCAGGGTAGTAGGCCTGAAGCTTTCTTT.

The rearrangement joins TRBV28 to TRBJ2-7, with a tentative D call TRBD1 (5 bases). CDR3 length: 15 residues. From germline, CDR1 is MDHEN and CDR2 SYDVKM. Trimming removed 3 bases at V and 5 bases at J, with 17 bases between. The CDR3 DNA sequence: TGTGCCAGCAGTTTTGCAGGGCAGGGCTACGACGAGCAGTACTTC. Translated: CASSFAGQGYDEQYF.

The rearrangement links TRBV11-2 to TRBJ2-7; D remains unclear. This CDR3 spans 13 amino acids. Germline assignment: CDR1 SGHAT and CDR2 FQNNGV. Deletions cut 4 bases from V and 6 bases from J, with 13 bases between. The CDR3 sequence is CASSSLVGAEQYF. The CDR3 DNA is TGTGCCAGCAGCTCCCTCGTGGGCGCCGAGCAGTACTTC. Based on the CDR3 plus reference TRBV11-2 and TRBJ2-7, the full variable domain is EAGVAQSPRYKIIEKRQSVAFWCNPISGHATLYWYQQILGQGPKLLIQFQNNGVVDDSQLPKDRFSAERLKGVDSTLKIQPAKLEDSAVYLCASSSLVGAEQYFGPGTRLTVT.

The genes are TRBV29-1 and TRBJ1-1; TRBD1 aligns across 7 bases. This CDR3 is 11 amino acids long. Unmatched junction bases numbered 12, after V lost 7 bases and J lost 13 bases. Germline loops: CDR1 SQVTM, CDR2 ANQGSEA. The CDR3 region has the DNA TGCAGCGCAACGACAGGGAAAGGGGGTTTCTTT. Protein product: CSATTGKGGFF. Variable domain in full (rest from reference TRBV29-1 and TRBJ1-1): SAVISQKPSRDICQRGTSLTIQCQVDSQVTMMFWYRQQPGQSLTLIATANQGSEATYESGFVIDKFPISRPNLTFSTLTVSNMSPEDSSIYLCSATTGKGGFFGQGTRLTVV.

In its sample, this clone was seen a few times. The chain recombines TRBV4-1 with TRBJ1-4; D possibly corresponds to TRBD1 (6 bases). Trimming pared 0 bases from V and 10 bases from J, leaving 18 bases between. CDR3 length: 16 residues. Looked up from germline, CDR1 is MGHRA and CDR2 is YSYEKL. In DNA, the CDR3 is TGCGCCAGCAGCCAAGATCCGGGGGGCAGCTCGAGAAAACTGTTTTTT. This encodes CASSQDPGGSSRKLFF.

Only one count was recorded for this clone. The CDR3 protein is CAISETVMNTEAFF. In DNA, the CDR3 is TGTGCCATCAGTGAGACAGTCATGAACACTGAAGCTTTCTTT. This sequence joins TRBV10-3 and TRBJ1-1; D ambiguous. The V end was cut by 2 bases, the J end by 0 bases, with 7 bases between. The CDR3 covers 14 residues. Germline-derived CDR1 and CDR2 are ENHRY and SYGVKD.

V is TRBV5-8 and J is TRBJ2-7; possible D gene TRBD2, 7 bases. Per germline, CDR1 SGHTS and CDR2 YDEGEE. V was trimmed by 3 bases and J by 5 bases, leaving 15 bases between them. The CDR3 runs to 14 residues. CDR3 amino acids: CASSSPKGGDEQYF. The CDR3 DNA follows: TGTGCCAGCAGCTCCCCAAAGGGGGGGGACGAGCAGTACTTC.

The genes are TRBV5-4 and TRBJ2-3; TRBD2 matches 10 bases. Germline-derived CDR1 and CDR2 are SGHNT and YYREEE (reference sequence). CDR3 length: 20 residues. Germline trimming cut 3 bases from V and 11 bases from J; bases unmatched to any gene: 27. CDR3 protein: CASSSGGTSVALGPEGGQYF. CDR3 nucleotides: TGTGCCAGCAGCTCGGGCGGGACTAGCGTCGCACTGGGACCCGAGGGAGGGCAGTATTTT.

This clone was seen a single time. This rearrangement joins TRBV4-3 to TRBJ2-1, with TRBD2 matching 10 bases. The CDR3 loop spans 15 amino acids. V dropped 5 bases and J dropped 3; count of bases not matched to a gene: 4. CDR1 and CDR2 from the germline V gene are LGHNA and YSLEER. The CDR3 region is CASSNGLAVYNEQFF. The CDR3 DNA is TGCGCCAGCAGCAACGGACTAGCGGTCTACAATGAGCAGTTCTTC.

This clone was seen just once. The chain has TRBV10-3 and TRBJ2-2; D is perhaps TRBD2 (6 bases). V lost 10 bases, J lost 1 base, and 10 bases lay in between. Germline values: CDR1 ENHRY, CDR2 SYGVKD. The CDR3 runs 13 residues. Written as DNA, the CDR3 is TGTGCCACCCCGGGACTGAACACCGGGGAGCTGTTTTTT. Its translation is CATPGLNTGELFF.

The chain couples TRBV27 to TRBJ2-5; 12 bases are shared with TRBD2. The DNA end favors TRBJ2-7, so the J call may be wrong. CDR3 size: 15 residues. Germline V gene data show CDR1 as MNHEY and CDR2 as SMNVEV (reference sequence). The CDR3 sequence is CASRLAGGRVGEQYF. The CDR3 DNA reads TGTGCCAGCCGCCTAGCGGGAGGGCGAGTGGGCGAGCAGTACTTC.

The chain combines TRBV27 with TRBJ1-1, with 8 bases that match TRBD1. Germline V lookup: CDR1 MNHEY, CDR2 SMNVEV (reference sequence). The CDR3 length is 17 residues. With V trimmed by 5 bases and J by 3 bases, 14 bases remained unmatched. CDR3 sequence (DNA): TGTGCCAGCAGTCCCCTTCGCTTGACAGGGGCGGACACTGAAGCTTTCTTT. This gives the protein CASSPLRLTGADTEAFF.

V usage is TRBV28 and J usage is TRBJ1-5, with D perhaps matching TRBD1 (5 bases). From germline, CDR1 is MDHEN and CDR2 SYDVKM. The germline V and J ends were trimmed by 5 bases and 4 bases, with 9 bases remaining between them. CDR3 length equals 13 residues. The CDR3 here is CASSTGVNQPQHF. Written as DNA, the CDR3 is TGTGCCAGCAGTACGGGGGTAAATCAGCCCCAGCATTTT. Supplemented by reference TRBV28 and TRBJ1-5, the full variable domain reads DVKVTQSSRYLVKRTGEKVFLECVQDMDHENMFWYRQDPGLGLRLIYFSYDVKMKEKGDIPEGYSVSREKKERFSLILESASTNQTSMYLCASSTGVNQPQHFGDGTRLSIL.

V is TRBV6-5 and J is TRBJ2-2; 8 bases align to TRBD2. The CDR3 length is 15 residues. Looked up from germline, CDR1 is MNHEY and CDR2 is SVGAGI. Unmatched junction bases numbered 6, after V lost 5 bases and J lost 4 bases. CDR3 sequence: CASSKVAGRTGELFF. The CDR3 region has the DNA TGTGCCAGCAGTAAGGTAGCGGGACGCACCGGGGAGCTGTTTTTT.

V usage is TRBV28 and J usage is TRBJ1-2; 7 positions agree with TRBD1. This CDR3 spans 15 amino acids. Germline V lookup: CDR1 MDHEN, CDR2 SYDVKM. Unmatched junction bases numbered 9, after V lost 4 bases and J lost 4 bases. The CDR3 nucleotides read TGTGCCAGCAGTTCGAGAGGACAGGTCATCTATGGCTACACCTTC. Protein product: CASSSRGQVIYGYTF.

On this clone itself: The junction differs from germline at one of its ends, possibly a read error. The CDR3 DNA follows: TGTGCCACCAGTTACGCTAGCCCCGTAAACGAGCAGTACTTC. It encodes CATSYASPVNEQYF. V is TRBV28 and J is TRBJ2-7; D is perhaps TRBD2 (5 bases). CDR1 and CDR2 from the germline V gene are MDHEN and SYDVKM. The CDR3 contains 14 residues.

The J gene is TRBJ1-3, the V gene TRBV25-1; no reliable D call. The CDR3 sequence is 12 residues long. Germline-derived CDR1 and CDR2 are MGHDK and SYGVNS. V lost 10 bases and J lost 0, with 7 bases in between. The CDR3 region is CATSSSGNTIYF. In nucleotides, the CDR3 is TGTGCCACCTCTAGCTCTGGAAACACCATATATTTT.

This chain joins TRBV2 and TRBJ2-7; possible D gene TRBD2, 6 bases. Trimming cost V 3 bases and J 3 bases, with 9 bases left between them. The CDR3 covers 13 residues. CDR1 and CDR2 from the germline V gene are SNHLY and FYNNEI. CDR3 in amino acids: CASSDPSDYEQYF. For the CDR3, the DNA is TGTGCCAGCAGTGACCCTAGCGACTACGAGCAGTACTTC.

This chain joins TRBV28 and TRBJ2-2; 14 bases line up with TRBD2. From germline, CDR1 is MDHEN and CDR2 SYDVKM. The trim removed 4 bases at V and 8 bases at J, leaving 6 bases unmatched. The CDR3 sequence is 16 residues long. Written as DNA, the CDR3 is TGTGCCAGCAGTTCCGCCGGGACTAGCGGGAGTGGGGAGCTGTTTTTT. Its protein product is CASSSAGTSGSGELFF. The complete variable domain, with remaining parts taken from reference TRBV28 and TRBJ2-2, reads DVKVTQSSRYLVKRTGEKVFLECVQDMDHENMFWYRQDPGLGLRLIYFSYDVKMKEKGDIPEGYSVSREKKERFSLILESASTNQTSMYLCASSSAGTSGSGELFFGEGSRLTVL.

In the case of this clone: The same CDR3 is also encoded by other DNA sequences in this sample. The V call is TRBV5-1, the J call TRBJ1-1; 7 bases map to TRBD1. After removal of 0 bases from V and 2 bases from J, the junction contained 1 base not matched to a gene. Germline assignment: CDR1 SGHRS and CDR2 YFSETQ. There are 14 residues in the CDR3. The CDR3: CASSLGTGNTEAFF. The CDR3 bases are TGCGCCAGCAGCTTGGGGACAGGCAACACTGAAGCTTTCTTT.

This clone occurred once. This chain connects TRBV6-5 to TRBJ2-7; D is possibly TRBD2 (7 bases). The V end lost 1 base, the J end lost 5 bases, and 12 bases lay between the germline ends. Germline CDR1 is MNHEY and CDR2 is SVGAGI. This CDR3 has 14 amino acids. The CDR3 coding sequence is TGTGCCAGCAGTTACTTCCGGGGGGCCCACGAGCAGTACTTC. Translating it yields CASSYFRGAHEQYF.

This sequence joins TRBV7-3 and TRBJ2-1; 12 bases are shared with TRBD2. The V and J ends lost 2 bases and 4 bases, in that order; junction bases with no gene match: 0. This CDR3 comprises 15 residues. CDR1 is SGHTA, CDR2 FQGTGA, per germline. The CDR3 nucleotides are TGTGCCAGCAGCTTAGGGACTAGCGGGTACAATGAGCAGTTCTTC. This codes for CASSLGTSGYNEQFF.

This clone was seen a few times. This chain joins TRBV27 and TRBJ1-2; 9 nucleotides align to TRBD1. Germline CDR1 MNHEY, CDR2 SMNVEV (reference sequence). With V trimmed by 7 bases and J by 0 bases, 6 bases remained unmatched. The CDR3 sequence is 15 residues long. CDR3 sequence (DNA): TGTGCCAGCAAAACAGGGGGCGCGGCTAACTATGGCTACACCTTC. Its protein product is CASKTGGAANYGYTF.

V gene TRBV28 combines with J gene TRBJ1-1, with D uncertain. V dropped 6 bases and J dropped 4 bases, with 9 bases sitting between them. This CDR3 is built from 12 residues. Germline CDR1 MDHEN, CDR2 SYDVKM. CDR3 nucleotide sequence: TGTGCCAGCAGGGACGGAGGCACTGAAGCTTTCTTT. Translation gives CASRDGGTEAFF.